The 30 T cell receptor beta chains given below trace back to one sample, sequenced in a study of vaccination effects on CD4 cells after COVID-19. These TCRs' antigens remain unknown. Profiling relied on immunoSEQ multiplex PCR, and the TCRdb table lists in-frame clones only, not all of them. The sample lists about 37,000 clones; about four fifths were seen once. Between days 9 and 11 of culture, CD4+ T cells were separated out. The sample here was CD4+ T cells from PBMCs cultured without peptide, taken before COVID-19 vaccination. Receptor source: a human donor who received a COVID-19 vaccine.

The chain recombines TRBV4-3 with TRBJ1-5, with D unclear. CDR3 size: 14 residues. V was trimmed by 0 bases and J by 9 bases, leaving 12 bases between them. Germline-derived CDR1 and CDR2 are LGHNA and YSLEER. This chain's CDR3 is CASSQDPRSPPQHF. CDR3 nucleotide sequence: TGCGCCAGCAGCCAAGATCCCAGGTCTCCGCCCCAGCATTTT.

The chain employs TRBV4-1 and TRBJ2-3; D is unresolved. Germline V gene data show CDR1 as MGHRA and CDR2 as YSYEKL. The V gene lost 4 bases and the J gene lost 6 bases, with 8 bases spanning the gap. The CDR3 covers 12 residues. The CDR3 loop is CASSRPRDTQYF. The CDR3 region has the DNA TGCGCCAGCAGCCGACCTAGGGATACGCAGTATTTT.

The rearrangement joins TRBV5-4 to TRBJ1-1; tentatively, D is TRBD1 (5 bases). V was cut by 4 bases and J by 0 bases, with 22 bases left in between. CDR1 is SGHNT and CDR2 is YYREEE in the germline V gene (reference sequence). The CDR3 runs 18 residues. The DNA for the CDR3 is TGTGCCAGCAGCCTATACTTCGTTCGGGGCAGACTGAACACTGAAGCTTTCTTT. It codes for CASSLYFVRGRLNTEAFF.

V usage is TRBV5-4 and J usage is TRBJ2-2, with no clear D. This CDR3 is built from 13 residues. From germline, CDR1 is SGHNT and CDR2 YYREEE (reference sequence). V was clipped by 0 bases and J by 6 bases, with 6 bases between them. This CDR3 is CASSLEGPGELFF. The CDR3, as DNA: TGTGCCAGCAGCTTGGAAGGGCCCGGGGAGCTGTTTTTT.

V and J are TRBV5-1 and TRBJ2-5; 9 nucleotides agree with TRBD2. The CDR3 is made up of 15 amino acids. Germline V gene lookup returns CDR1 SGHRS and CDR2 YFSETQ. Trimming cost V 0 bases and J 4 bases; bases outside gene matches: 4. The CDR3 reads CASSLERAGGETQYF. The CDR3 coding sequence is TGCGCCAGCAGCTTGGAACGAGCGGGGGGAGAGACCCAGTACTTC.

Points on this clone: A junction end diverges from the germline sequence, so it may reflect a read error. The CDR3 reads CASGLQGYGYTF. CDR3 DNA sequence: TGTGCCAGCGGTTTACAGGGGTATGGCTACACCTTC. The V and J genes are TRBV27 and TRBJ1-2; 7 nucleotides align to TRBD1. Germline assignment: CDR1 MNHEY and CDR2 SMNVEV (reference sequence). This CDR3 comprises 12 residues.

This clone was detected only a few times. The chain carries TRBV7-2 and TRBJ1-5; the D gene is possibly TRBD1 (6 bases). Germline loops: CDR1 SGHTA, CDR2 FQGNSA. Trimming removed 3 bases from V and 8 bases from J, with 8 bases in between. This CDR3 has 12 amino acids. CDR3 nucleotide sequence: TGTGCCAGCAGCTTCGGACAGAAGCCCCAGCATTTT. Residues: CASSFGQKPQHF.

The V and J genes are TRBV18 and TRBJ2-1; D not resolved. Per the germline V gene, CDR1 is KGHSH and CDR2 is LQKENI. This CDR3 is 14 amino acids long. V shed 2 bases and J shed 7 bases, with 12 bases lying between them. In DNA, the CDR3 is TGTGCCAGCTCACCATCTCTAGACGGTAATGAGCAGTTCTTC. This codes for CASSPSLDGNEQFF.

In nucleotides, the CDR3 is TGTGCCAGCAGTTCACCCCGACAGCACACCGGGGAGCTGTTTTTT. Residues: CASSSPRQHTGELFF. The rearrangement joins TRBV28 to TRBJ2-2; a possible D gene is TRBD1 (5 bases). This CDR3 comprises 15 residues. Trimming took off 4 bases at V and 3 bases at J, with 12 bases between the two ends. Per the germline V gene, CDR1 is MDHEN and CDR2 is SYDVKM.

This clone was observed a few times. J is TRBJ1-6 and V is TRBV5-1; D remains ambiguous. The germline V and J ends were trimmed by 0 bases and 13 bases, with 17 bases remaining between them. This CDR3 contains 15 residues. Looked up from germline, CDR1 is SGHRS and CDR2 is YFSETQ. For the CDR3, the DNA is TGCGCCAGCAGCTTGGATGGAACGGGCGAGTGGCCCCTCCACTTT. Translated: CASSLDGTGEWPLHF.

The genes are TRBV5-1 and TRBJ2-5, with D perhaps being TRBD1 or TRBD2 (6 bases each). Germline V lookup: CDR1 SGHRS, CDR2 YFSETQ. This CDR3 spans 14 amino acids. Trimming removed 2 bases from V and 4 bases from J, with 12 bases in between. CDR3 residues: CASSFRGAGETQYF. The CDR3 nucleotides read TGCGCCAGCAGCTTTAGGGGGGCTGGAGAGACCCAGTACTTC.

The CDR3 coding sequence is TGTGCCAGCAGCCCGACAGGGCGAGGGACTGAAGCTTTCTTT. Encoded protein: CASSPTGRGTEAFF. The genes are TRBV3-1 (or the pseudogene TRBV3-2) and TRBJ1-1; TRBD1 aligns across 7 bases. Per the germline V gene, CDR1 is LGHDT and CDR2 is YNNKEL (reference sequence). V lost 4 bases and J lost 5; bases outside the gene matches: 7. This CDR3 region has 14 residues.

V gene TRBV2 combines with J gene TRBJ2-7, with D possibly being TRBD1 or TRBD2 (6 bases each). This CDR3 contains 13 residues. V was clipped by 7 bases and J by 3 bases, with 13 bases between them. Germline V gene lookup returns CDR1 SNHLY and CDR2 FYNNEI. The CDR3, as DNA: TGTGCCAGCAAAGGAGGGGGAGGCTACGAGCAGTACTTC. It is translated as CASKGGGGYEQYF.

The J gene is TRBJ2-1, the V gene TRBV3-1 (or the pseudogene TRBV3-2); TRBD2 matches 13 bases. The germline V gene has CDR1 LGHDT and CDR2 YNNKEL (reference sequence). The V and J ends lost 4 bases and 7 bases, in that order; junction bases with no gene match: 4. The CDR3 contains 15 residues. The chain's CDR3 is CASSRTSGGGNEQFF. Written as DNA, the CDR3 is TGTGCCAGCAGCCGAACTAGCGGGGGGGGGAATGAGCAGTTCTTC.

V and J are TRBV5-4 and TRBJ2-2, with a weak D call TRBD1 (6 bases). V lost 0 bases, J lost 2 bases, and 14 bases lay in between. The CDR3 spans 17 residues. CDR1 and CDR2 from the germline V gene are SGHNT and YYREEE (reference sequence). CDR3 sequence reads: CASSLGGTLGNTGELFF. The CDR3 DNA is TGTGCCAGCAGCTTGGGAGGGACACTCGGAAACACCGGGGAGCTGTTTTTT.

V usage is TRBV19 and J usage is TRBJ2-7; the match to TRBD1 covers 8 bases. J gave up 0 bases and V 3 bases, and 4 bases lay outside the gene matches. CDR1 is LNHDA, CDR2 SQIVND, per germline (reference sequence). The CDR3 loop spans 15 amino acids. The CDR3 DNA reads TGTGCCAGTAGTATCGGGACAGGAAGCTCCTACGAGCAGTACTTC. Translating gives CASSIGTGSSYEQYF.

By share of the sample, this clone is medium-sized. This chain joins TRBV3-1 (or the pseudogene TRBV3-2) and TRBJ2-7; TRBD2 is a possible D gene (5 bases). CDR3 length: 14 amino acids. CDR1 is LGHDT, CDR2 YNNKEL, per germline (reference sequence). Trimming took 0 bases from V and 2 from J, leaving 8 bases between them. CDR3 sequence: CASSQDFGAYEQYF. The DNA for the CDR3 is TGTGCCAGCAGCCAAGATTTCGGGGCCTACGAGCAGTACTTC.

This clone showed up just once. CDR3 amino acids: CASPFLAGRNYGYTF. The CDR3 region has the DNA TGTGCCTCCCCATTTCTCGCCGGCAGGAACTATGGCTACACCTTC. The chain carries TRBV30 and TRBJ1-2; D unclear. The CDR3 contains 15 residues. Germline V gene sequence: CDR1 GTSNPN, CDR2 SVGIG (reference sequence). Trimming took 7 bases from V and 2 from J, leaving 20 bases between them.

The chain is built from TRBV28 and TRBJ1-2; no clear D gene. V was pared by 7 bases and J by 8 bases, with 14 bases between. The CDR3 length is 12 residues. Germline-derived CDR1 and CDR2 are MDHEN and SYDVKM. The CDR3 DNA reads as TGTGCCAGCACAACCCGGGAAAAGGGCTACACCTTC. Its protein is CASTTREKGYTF.

This clone was counted a single time. V and J are TRBV5-6 and TRBJ2-1, with 13 bases that match TRBD2. Germline loops: CDR1 SGHDT, CDR2 YYEEEE. The CDR3 spans 15 residues. After removal of 4 bases from V and 6 bases from J, the junction contained 4 bases not matched to a gene. As DNA, the CDR3 is TGTGCCAGCAGCCTGGGACTAGCGGGGTTCAATGAGCAGTTCTTC. Translating gives CASSLGLAGFNEQFF.

The V call is TRBV3-1 (or the pseudogene TRBV3-2), the J call TRBJ1-2, with a tentative D call TRBD1 (6 bases). Per the germline V gene, CDR1 is LGHDT and CDR2 is YNNKEL (reference sequence). Trimming pared 3 bases from V and 7 bases from J, leaving 21 bases between. There are 16 residues in the CDR3. The CDR3, as DNA: TGTGCCAGCAGCCAGTCAGCGGGGGGGGCGCTCAGTGGCTACACCTTC. Protein product: CASSQSAGGALSGYTF.

The chain carries TRBV6-5 and TRBJ2-2; 8 nucleotides line up with TRBD2. CDR3 length: 15 residues. V was pared by 6 bases and J by 5 bases, with 8 bases of the junction left unmatched. CDR1 MNHEY and CDR2 SVGAGI come from the germline V gene. CDR3 bases: TGTGCCAGCAGCCCCCCCCAGCGGGAGACCGGGGAGCTGTTTTTT. Protein sequence: CASSPPQRETGELFF.

This sequence joins TRBV21-1 and TRBJ2-2; the table names TRBD2, a call not compared with the DNA. TRBV21-1 is assigned pseudogene status. This CDR3 is 18 amino acids long. The CDR3 loop is CASERTSGGPEGTGELFF. The CDR3 DNA is TGTGCCAGCGAGCGGACTAGCGGGGGGCCCGAAGGCACCGGGGAGCTGTTTTTT.

The V call is TRBV5-5, the J call TRBJ1-2, with 8 positions matching TRBD1. V lost 0 bases to trimming and J lost 5 bases; unmatched junction nucleotides: 6. Germline V lookup: CDR1 SGHKS, CDR2 YYEKEE (reference sequence). This CDR3 comprises 15 residues. CDR3 protein: CASSLGAGGLYGYTF. CDR3 nucleotides: TGTGCCAGCAGCTTGGGGGCAGGGGGCTTATATGGCTACACCTTC.

In its sample, this clone was seen a few times. The chain recombines TRBV7-2 with TRBJ1-2, with 10 bases identical to TRBD1. The CDR3 spans 16 residues. Germline CDR1 SGHTA, CDR2 FQGNSA. The J segment lost 4 bases and the V segment lost 3 bases, leaving 8 bases of the junction unmatched. CDR3 amino acids: CASSFGTGALGYGYTF. CDR3 coding DNA: TGTGCCAGCAGCTTCGGGACAGGGGCATTGGGCTATGGCTACACCTTC.

The chain uses TRBV18 and TRBJ2-3, with 13 bases matching TRBD2. The ends lost 4 bases at V and 0 bases at J; junction bases unmatched: 4. The CDR3 runs to 17 residues. CDR1 KGHSH and CDR2 LQKENI come from the germline V gene. The CDR3 DNA sequence: TGTGCCAGCTCACGGACTAGCGGGAGTACTAGCACAGATACGCAGTATTTT. Translation gives CASSRTSGSTSTDTQYF.

V and J are TRBV4-3 and TRBJ2-3; no reliable D call. Per the germline V gene, CDR1 is LGHNA and CDR2 is YSLEER. CDR3 size: 13 residues. V lost 2 bases and J lost 1, with 4 bases in between. This chain's CDR3 is CASSQSRTDTQYF. CDR3 coding DNA: TGCGCCAGCAGCCAATCACGCACAGATACGCAGTATTTT.

This clone showed up just once. The rearrangement uses TRBV28 and TRBJ2-7, with D possibly matching TRBD1 (6 bases). Per germline, CDR1 MDHEN and CDR2 SYDVKM. V lost 6 bases, J lost 1 base, and 10 bases lay in between. CDR3 length: 13 amino acids. The CDR3 is CASRPGQSYEQYF. CDR3 nucleotide sequence: TGTGCCAGCAGGCCAGGACAGTCCTACGAGCAGTACTTC.

This clone has only a few counts. The chain combines TRBV30 with TRBJ2-1; D possibly corresponds to TRBD2 (6 bases). Trimming removed 5 bases at V and 8 bases at J, with 10 bases between. This CDR3 contains 11 residues. Germline assignment: CDR1 GTSNPN and CDR2 SVGIG (reference sequence). The DNA of the CDR3 is TGTGCCTGGGCAAGGAGGGATGAGCAGTTCTTC. Translated: CAWARRDEQFF.

This chain joins TRBV27 and TRBJ1-5; D not certain. V lost 6 bases and J lost 4, with 16 bases in between. Germline-derived CDR1 and CDR2 are MNHEY and SMNVEV (reference sequence). CDR3 size: 15 residues. The DNA for the CDR3 is TGTGCCAGCAGAGATGACGGCGTCGGTAATCAGCCCCAGCATTTT. It translates to CASRDDGVGNQPQHF.